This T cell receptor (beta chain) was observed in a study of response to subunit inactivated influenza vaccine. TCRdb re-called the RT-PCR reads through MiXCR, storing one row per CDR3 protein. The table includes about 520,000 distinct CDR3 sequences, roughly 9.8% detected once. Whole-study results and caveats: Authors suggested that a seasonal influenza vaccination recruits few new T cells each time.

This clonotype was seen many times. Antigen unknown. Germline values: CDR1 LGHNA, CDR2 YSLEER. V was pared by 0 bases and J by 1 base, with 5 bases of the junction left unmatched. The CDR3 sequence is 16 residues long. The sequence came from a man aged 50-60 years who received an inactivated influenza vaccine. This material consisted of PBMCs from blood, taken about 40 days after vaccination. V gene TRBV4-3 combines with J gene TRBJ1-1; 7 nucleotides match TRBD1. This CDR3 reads CASSQDVRTGNTEAFF. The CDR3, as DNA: TGCGCCAGCAGCCAAGATGTTAGGACAGGGAACACTGAAGCTTTCTTT.